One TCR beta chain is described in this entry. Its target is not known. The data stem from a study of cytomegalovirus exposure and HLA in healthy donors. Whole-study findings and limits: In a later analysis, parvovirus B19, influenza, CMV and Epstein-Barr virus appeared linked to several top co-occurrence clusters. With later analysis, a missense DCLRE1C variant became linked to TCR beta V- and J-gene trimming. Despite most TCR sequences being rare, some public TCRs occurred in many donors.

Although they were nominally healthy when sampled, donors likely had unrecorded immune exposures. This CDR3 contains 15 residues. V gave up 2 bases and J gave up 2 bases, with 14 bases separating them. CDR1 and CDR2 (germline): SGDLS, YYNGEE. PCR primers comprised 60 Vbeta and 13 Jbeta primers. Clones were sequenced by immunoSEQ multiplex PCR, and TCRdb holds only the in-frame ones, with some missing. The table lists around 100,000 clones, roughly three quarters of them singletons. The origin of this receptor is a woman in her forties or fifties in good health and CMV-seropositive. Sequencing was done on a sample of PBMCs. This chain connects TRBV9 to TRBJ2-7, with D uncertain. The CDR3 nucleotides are TGTGCCAGCAGCGTGGCGTCAACAGAAACCTACGAGCAGTACTTC. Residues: CASSVASTETYEQYF.